Listed below are T cell receptor beta chains from one sample, sequenced in a study of human T cells and chemical hapten exposure. Each CDR3 protein is one row after TCRdb ran MiXCR on the RACE reads. The repertoire holds 97,000 or so distinct CDR3 sequences, with roughly 27% as singletons. The starting material was whole blood, obtained in connection with sensitization to the hapten diphenylcyclopropenone (DPC). All receptors come from a middle-aged man with alopecia areata. Some clones in this sample may be carry-over from other donors' samples. Both conserved end residues are part of each CDR3. The D gene is left open where the match is weak. The size field is filled for only some rows; it gives once, few, many or a size class.

abundance,j_gene,d_gene,v_gene,CDR3aa,CDR3nt
NA,TRBJ1-5,TRBD1,TRBV12-3/TRBV12-4,CASSSWDSKGGQPQHF,TGTGCCAGCAGTTCGTGGGACAGCAAAGGGGGTCAGCCCCAGCATTTT
few,TRBJ2-3,NA,TRBV20-1,CSAHFGVSGTDTQYF,TGCAGTGCCCACTTTGGGGTGAGCGGAACAGATACGCAGTATTTT
few,TRBJ1-1,NA,TRBV18,CASSPRAGLNTEAFF,TGTGCCAGCTCACCACGAGCAGGCTTGAACACTGAAGCTTTCTTT
NA,TRBJ2-7,NA,TRBV27,CASSLSRGSSPGEQYF,TGTGCCAGCAGTTTATCGAGGGGCAGTTCGCCCGGGGAGCAGTACTTC
NA,TRBJ1-1,TRBD1,TRBV6-4,CASIQEAGGTEAFF,TGTGCCAGCATACAAGAGGCAGGGGGAACTGAAGCTTTCTTT
few,TRBJ2-5,TRBD2,TRBV14,CASSHVTKAGGPETQYF,TGTGCCAGCAGCCATGTGACTAAGGCGGGAGGGCCTGAGACCCAGTACTTC
NA,TRBJ1-1,NA,TRBV20-1,CSATGRLNTEAFF,TGCAGTGCTACGGGACGGCTGAACACTGAAGCTTTCTTT
NA,TRBJ2-5,NA,TRBV5-1,CASSLGRIGTGETQYF,TGCGCCAGCAGCTTGGGCCGGATAGGTACAGGAGAGACCCAGTACTTC
NA,TRBJ1-1,NA,TRBV4-2,CASSQAGGRSNTEAFF,TGTGCCAGCAGCCAAGCGGGGGGCAGATCGAACACTGAAGCTTTCTTT
once,TRBJ2-7,TRBD2,TRBV20-1,CSATAGGRARYEQYF,TGCAGTGCTACCGCCGGCGGGAGGGCCCGCTACGAGCAGTACTTC
NA,TRBJ1-5,TRBD1,TRBV5-1,CASSLEGQGSQPQHF,TGCGCCAGCAGCTTGGAGGGACAGGGGAGTCAGCCCCAGCATTTT
few,TRBJ2-7,NA,TRBV5-1,CASSLDGGTIYEQYF,TGCGCCAGCAGCTTGGACGGGGGCACAATCTACGAGCAGTACTTC
few,TRBJ2-7,NA,TRBV14,CASSQDPRAGTSYEQYF,TGTGCCAGCAGCCAAGACCCTCGGGCAGGAACTTCCTACGAGCAGTACTTC
NA,TRBJ1-2,NA,TRBV7-9,CASSPTGGAGYTF,TGTGCCAGCAGTCCCACAGGAGGTGCCGGCTACACCTTC
NA,TRBJ2-1,NA,TRBV3-1,CASSQGAGPPYNEQFF,TGTGCCAGCAGCCAAGGCGCGGGTCCCCCCTACAATGAGCAGTTCTTC
NA,TRBJ2-3,TRBD2,TRBV7-2,CASTLSGSRADTQYF,TGTGCCAGCACCCTTAGCGGGAGCCGCGCAGATACGCAGTATTTT
few,TRBJ2-3,TRBD2,TRBV12-3/TRBV12-4,CASSFWLAGPTDTQYF,TGTGCCAGCAGTTTTTGGCTAGCGGGCCCCACAGATACGCAGTATTTT
NA,TRBJ1-1,NA,TRBV28,CASSLGTLHANTEAFF,TGTGCCAGCAGTTTGGGGACACTCCACGCGAACACTGAAGCTTTCTTT
NA,TRBJ2-1,NA,TRBV12-3/TRBV12-4,CASSLASSYNEQFF,TGTGCCAGCAGTTTAGCTAGTTCCTACAATGAGCAGTTCTTC
NA,TRBJ1-6,TRBD1,TRBV12-3/TRBV12-4,CASTWTGAGNSPLHF,TGTGCCAGCACCTGGACAGGGGCCGGGAATTCACCCCTCCACTTT
NA,TRBJ1-5,NA,TRBV12-3/TRBV12-4,CASSSTRGDRGQPQHF,TGTGCCAGCAGTTCCACAAGGGGGGACCGTGGTCAGCCCCAGCATTTT
NA,TRBJ2-1,TRBD1,TRBV11-3,CASSPEPGQKHEQFF,TGTGCCAGCAGCCCTGAACCGGGACAGAAGCATGAGCAGTTCTTC
NA,TRBJ2-7,NA,TRBV27,CASSARVRRGEQYF,TGTGCCAGCAGTGCTCGGGTGCGTCGGGGCGAGCAGTACTTC
NA,TRBJ2-1,TRBD2,TRBV5-5,CASSFRASGYNEQFF,TGTGCCAGCAGCTTTAGGGCTAGCGGGTACAATGAGCAGTTCTTC
few,TRBJ2-5,NA,TRBV5-5,CASSSRTTTREETQYF,TGTGCCAGCAGCTCCCGAACTACAACCCGGGAAGAGACCCAGTACTTC
many,TRBJ1-3,NA,TRBV7-2,CASSLGAPLDSGNTIYF,TGTGCCAGCAGCTTAGGGGCACCCCTCGACTCTGGAAACACCATATATTTT
few,TRBJ1-5,NA,TRBV28,CASSTEDQPQHF,TGTGCCAGCTCTACGGAGGATCAGCCCCAGCATTTT
few,TRBJ1-4,NA,TRBV7-9,CASSRRTDNEKLFF,TGTGCCAGCAGCCGAAGGACAGATAATGAAAAACTGTTTTTT
NA,TRBJ1-1,TRBD1,TRBV6-5,CASSFKGQGFTEAFF,TGTGCCAGCAGTTTCAAGGGACAGGGTTTCACTGAAGCTTTCTTT
few,TRBJ2-1,NA,TRBV28,CASTTGVGPNNEQFF,TGTGCCAGCACCACTGGGGTGGGCCCCAACAATGAGCAGTTCTTC
NA,TRBJ2-1,NA,TRBV6-2/TRBV6-3,CASRRGTPLNNEQFF,TGTGCCAGCAGACGGGGGACTCCTCTAAACAATGAGCAGTTCTTC
NA,TRBJ1-5,TRBD1,TRBV13,CASSLGQGDGQPQHF,TGTGCCAGCAGCTTAGGACAGGGGGATGGTCAGCCCCAGCATTTT
NA,TRBJ2-7,TRBD1,TRBV5-1,CASRPGTVHEQYF,TGCGCCAGCAGGCCCGGGACAGTCCACGAGCAGTACTTC
few,TRBJ2-7,TRBD2,TRBV7-2,CASSFREGREQYF,TGTGCCAGCAGCTTTCGGGAGGGCCGGGAGCAGTACTTC
few,TRBJ2-6,TRBD2,TRBV20-1,CSARDGTSGSSGANVLTF,TGCAGTGCTAGAGACGGGACTAGCGGGAGTTCAGGGGCCAACGTCCTGACTTTC
NA,TRBJ1-1,TRBD1,TRBV7-9,CASSRPTGSTEAFF,TGTGCCAGCAGCCGTCCGACAGGGAGTACTGAAGCTTTCTTT
NA,TRBJ2-2,NA,TRBV28,CASSSNSRGRTGELFF,TGTGCCAGCAGTTCCAACTCGAGAGGGAGAACCGGGGAGCTGTTTTTT
few,TRBJ2-3,NA,TRBV5-1,CASSPKGGVDTQYF,TGCGCCAGCAGCCCGAAGGGAGGTGTTGATACGCAGTATTTT
few,TRBJ2-5,TRBD1,TRBV6-2/TRBV6-3,CASSQAISIHRGQETQYF,TGTGCCAGCAGTCAGGCCATTTCCATTCACAGGGGGCAAGAGACCCAGTACTTC
few,TRBJ2-1,TRBD2,TRBV9,CASSLGLAGGGQFF,TGTGCCAGCAGCCTTGGACTAGCTGGGGGGGGGCAGTTCTTC
NA,TRBJ1-5,NA,TRBV27,CASSRTWGNQPQHF,TGTGCCAGCAGCCGTACCTGGGGCAATCAGCCCCAGCATTTT
few,TRBJ1-5,NA,TRBV18,CASSPLGASNQPQHF,TGTGCCAGCTCACCATTAGGGGCTAGCAATCAGCCCCAGCATTTT
few,TRBJ2-4,TRBD1,TRBV4-1,CASSQDEQGTLLAKNIQYF,TGCGCCAGCAGCCAAGACGAACAGGGGACCCTCCTAGCCAAAAACATTCAGTACTTC
NA,TRBJ2-1,TRBD2,TRBV7-9,CASSLGLAAGVGNEQFF,TGTGCCAGCAGCCTTGGACTAGCGGCTGGGGTTGGGAATGAGCAGTTCTTC
NA,TRBJ2-7,NA,TRBV28,CASSLGRTPRNYEQYF,TGTGCCAGCAGTTTAGGCCGAACGCCGCGAAACTACGAGCAGTACTTC
NA,TRBJ2-4,TRBD2,TRBV3-1,CASSQNPGGAKNIQYF,TGTGCCAGCAGCCAAAACCCGGGAGGAGCCAAAAACATTCAGTACTTC
NA,TRBJ2-6,NA,TRBV27,CASRGWVSGANVLTF,TGTGCCAGCAGGGGTTGGGTCTCTGGGGCCAACGTCCTGACTTTC
few,TRBJ2-1,TRBD1,TRBV6-1,CASRAPGQGTTEQFF,TGTGCCAGCAGAGCACCGGGACAGGGAACTACTGAGCAGTTCTTC
NA,TRBJ1-1,NA,TRBV10-2,CASTANTEAFF,TGCGCCAGCACGGCGAACACTGAAGCTTTCTTT
NA,TRBJ2-7,NA,TRBV7-3,CASSLGAGTTYEQYF,TGTGCCAGCAGCTTAGGAGCAGGGACCACCTACGAGCAGTACTTC
NA,TRBJ2-6,TRBD1,TRBV11-3,CASSSGTGGANVLTF,TGTGCCAGCAGCTCAGGGACAGGTGGGGCCAACGTCCTGACTTTC
few,TRBJ1-1,TRBD1,TRBV12-3/TRBV12-4,CASSLTGAGRRAFF,TGTGCCAGCAGTTTAACAGGGGCCGGAAGGAGAGCTTTCTTT
NA,TRBJ2-3,NA,TRBV3-1,CASSPRDTDTQYF,TGTGCCAGCAGCCCCAGGGACACAGATACGCAGTATTTT
NA,TRBJ2-3,NA,TRBV6-2/TRBV6-3,CASSPGVRNRDTQYF,TGTGCCAGCAGCCCGGGAGTGCGAAACAGAGATACGCAGTATTTT
NA,TRBJ2-7,NA,TRBV10-2,CASSEIDEQYF,TGCGCCAGCAGTGAGATCGACGAGCAGTACTTC
NA,TRBJ2-1,TRBD1,TRBV19,CASRPDRSSYNEQFF,TGTGCCAGTAGGCCGGACAGGAGCTCCTACAATGAGCAGTTCTTC
NA,TRBJ2-1,TRBD2,TRBV15,CATSRVVRELSNEQFF,TGTGCCACCAGCAGAGTAGTGCGGGAGTTAAGCAATGAGCAGTTCTTC
NA,TRBJ2-5,NA,TRBV6-5,CASSYGREETQYF,TGTGCCAGCAGTTACGGTCGAGAGGAGACCCAGTACTTC
few,TRBJ2-1,NA,TRBV10-3,CAIRGTSPQAYNEQFF,TGTGCCATCAGGGGGACATCACCCCAGGCCTACAATGAGCAGTTCTTC